A selection of T cell receptor beta chains follows, all from one sample in a study of PD-1 blockade in classical Hodgkin lymphoma. Clones were sequenced by immunoSEQ multiplex PCR, and TCRdb holds only the in-frame ones, with some missing. In the table there are over 60,000 clones, 71% of which are singletons. The source material was peripheral blood mononuclear cells (PBMCs), sampled before the second cycle of nivolumab. These receptors originate from a human donor with classical Hodgkin lymphoma. CDR3s include the opening cysteine and the closing phenylalanine or tryptophan. The D gene is left open where the match is weak. A row's size may be missing; if present it is once, few, many or a size class.

D gene | J gene | clone size | V gene | CDR3 protein | CDR3 DNA
. | TRBJ2-7 | few | TRBV7-6 | CASSPQGHEQYF | TGTGCCAGCAGCCCTCAGGGACACGAGCAGTACTTC
. | TRBJ2-3 | . | TRBV11-2 | CASSFRSGDTQYF | TGTGCCAGCAGCTTTCGTTCCGGAGATACGCAGTATTTT
. | TRBJ2-3 | few | TRBV25-1 | CASSEEGRVADTQYF | TGTGCCAGCAGTGAAGAGGGCAGGGTGGCAGATACGCAGTATTTT
TRBD1 | TRBJ2-2 | . | TRBV7-9 | CASSYPRQGERELFF | TGTGCCAGCAGCTACCCTCGACAGGGAGAGAGGGAGCTGTTTTTT
. | TRBJ2-3 | . | TRBV11-3 | CASRLGHGEDTQYF | TGTGCCAGCAGATTAGGGCACGGGGAAGATACGCAGTATTTT
. | TRBJ2-2 | medium-sized | TRBV6-5 | CASSYGSRAGELFF | TGTGCCAGCAGTTACGGTTCGCGAGCCGGGGAGCTGTTTTTT
. | TRBJ2-3 | . | TRBV4-1 | CASSQDGGMTTQYF | TGCGCCAGCAGCCAAGATGGGGGGATGACCACGCAGTATTTT
. | TRBJ1-3 | . | TRBV19 | CASRNLDSGNTIYF | TGTGCCAGTAGAAACCTCGACTCTGGAAACACCATATATTTT
TRBD1 | TRBJ1-4 | few | TRBV19 | CASSFGTDPSGLFF | TGTGCCAGTAGTTTCGGGACAGACCCTTCGGGACTGTTTTTT
TRBD1 | TRBJ1-1 | . | TRBV9 | CASSVTGEDLSEAFF | TGTGCCAGCAGCGTGACAGGGGAAGATTTGTCTGAAGCTTTCTTT
. | TRBJ1-1 | . | TRBV6-5 | CASTQPGDGRAFF | TGTGCCAGCACCCAACCTGGGGATGGGAGGGCTTTCTTT
TRBD1 | TRBJ2-1 | once | TRBV5-1 | CASSLDTGGSYNEQFF | TGCGCCAGCAGCTTGGATACAGGGGGCAGCTACAATGAGCAGTTCTTC
. | TRBJ1-5 | . | TRBV2 | CASSVPAGEGNQPQHF | TGTGCCAGCAGTGTCCCCGCAGGGGAGGGCAATCAGCCCCAGCATTTT
. | TRBJ2-7 | . | TRBV29-1 | CSAISETYEQYF | TGCAGCGCCATTAGCGAAACCTACGAGCAGTACTTC
. | TRBJ2-3 | . | TRBV5-1 | CASSFITGFTDTQYF | TGCGCCAGCAGCTTTATCACAGGTTTCACAGATACGCAGTATTTT
TRBD1 | TRBJ2-5 | . | TRBV7-9 | CASSPPDRASRETQYF | TGTGCCAGCAGCCCACCGGACAGGGCGAGCAGAGAGACCCAGTACTTC
TRBD1 | TRBJ2-1 | . | TRBV28 | CASSLPGTGGIEQFF | TGTGCCAGCAGTTTACCCGGGACAGGGGGCATTGAGCAGTTCTTC
. | TRBJ1-1 | . | TRBV2 | CASSTFMNTEAFF | TGTGCCAGCAGTACATTCATGAACACTGAAGCTTTCTTT
. | TRBJ1-2 | few | TRBV4-1 | CASSQEGSNYGYTF | TGCGCCAGCAGCCAAGAAGGTTCTAACTATGGCTACACCTTC
TRBD1 | TRBJ2-7 | . | TRBV7-9 | CASSLKDRGGDEQYF | TGTGCCAGCAGCTTAAAGGATCGAGGGGGCGACGAGCAGTACTTC
. | TRBJ2-1 | few | TRBV30 | CACRGIQGRNEQFF | TGTGCCTGCAGAGGTATCCAGGGACGGAATGAGCAGTTCTTC
. | TRBJ2-1 | . | TRBV13 | CASSSRSIIPGGNEQFF | TGTGCCAGCAGCTCACGGTCGATTATCCCAGGTGGCAATGAGCAGTTCTTC
TRBD1 | TRBJ2-7 | . | TRBV28 | CASRRQGSYEQYF | TGTGCCAGCAGAAGACAGGGTAGCTACGAGCAGTACTTC
. | TRBJ1-4 | once | TRBV18 | CASSPTRAANEKLFF | TGTGCCAGCTCACCAACCAGGGCGGCTAATGAAAAACTGTTTTTT
. | TRBJ2-1 | . | TRBV7-9 | CASSSSRPGYNEQFF | TGTGCCAGCAGCTCGTCCCGGCCGGGCTACAATGAGCAGTTCTTC
. | TRBJ1-5 | . | TRBV6-5 | CASSPHVSGPQHF | TGTGCCAGCAGCCCTCACGTCTCAGGGCCCCAGCATTTT
. | TRBJ2-3 | many | TRBV5-4 | CASSLRAQDTQYF | TGTGCCAGCAGCTTACGAGCGCAAGATACGCAGTATTTT
. | TRBJ1-2 | . | TRBV5-6 | CASSLPADYGYTF | TGTGCCAGCAGCTTGCCAGCGGACTATGGCTACACCTTC
TRBD1 | TRBJ1-2 | . | TRBV6-6 | CASSYSLMQGDGYTF | TGTGCCAGCAGTTACTCCTTAATGCAGGGGGACGGCTACACCTTC
. | TRBJ1-3 | . | TRBV14 | CASSQEFRSGNTIYF | TGTGCCAGCAGCCAAGAGTTCCGCTCTGGAAACACCATATATTTT
TRBD1 | TRBJ2-1 | . | TRBV10-1 | CASRVAGTVYNEQFF | TGCGCCAGCAGAGTTGCCGGGACAGTCTACAATGAGCAGTTCTTC
TRBD1 | TRBJ1-2 | . | TRBV28 | CASRTPPGQMITSYGYTF | TGTGCCAGCAGGACCCCCCCGGGACAGATGATTACCTCTTATGGCTACACCTTC
. | TRBJ1-6 | . | TRBV6-6 | CASSSPAGQDGSPLHF | TGTGCCAGCAGTTCACCTGCAGGGCAGGATGGGTCACCCCTCCACTTT
TRBD1 | TRBJ2-5 | . | TRBV14 | CASSPDRGFEETQYF | TGTGCCAGCAGCCCGGACAGGGGGTTTGAAGAGACCCAGTACTTC
. | TRBJ2-4 | . | TRBV7-4 | CASSIGPTKNIQYF | TGTGCCAGCAGCATCGGGCCAACCAAAAACATTCAGTACTTC
. | TRBJ1-5 | . | TRBV2 | CASSDGFSNQPQHF | TGTGCCAGCAGTGACGGATTTAGCAATCAGCCCCAGCATTTT
TRBD1 | TRBJ1-1 | . | TRBV4-1 | CASSQDEDRVGATEAFF | TGCGCCAGCAGCCAAGATGAGGACAGGGTGGGAGCTACTGAAGCTTTCTTT
. | TRBJ1-4 | . | TRBV6-1 | CASRARVRTNEKLFF | TGTGCCAGCAGGGCCCGGGTCAGAACTAATGAAAAACTGTTTTTT
. | TRBJ1-2 | . | TRBV5-4 | CASTIQGTGGYGYTF | TGTGCCAGCACCATCCAAGGCACCGGCGGCTATGGCTACACCTTC
. | TRBJ1-5 | . | TRBV19 | CASSTDSFNQPQHF | TGTGCCAGTAGTACGGACAGCTTCAATCAGCCCCAGCATTTT
. | TRBJ1-3 | . | TRBV7-2 | CASSSSLIPIYF | TGTGCCAGCAGCTCCTCCTTAATCCCCATATATTTT
. | TRBJ1-1 | . | TRBV19 | CASSIQGRTEAFF | TGTGCCAGTAGTATCCAAGGGCGCACTGAAGCTTTCTTT
. | TRBJ2-3 | . | TRBV30 | CAWSPSTDTQYF | TGTGCCTGGAGCCCTAGCACAGATACGCAGTATTTT
TRBD1 | TRBJ1-1 | . | TRBV5-1 | CASSSTGGGTEAFF | TGCGCCAGCAGTTCCACAGGGGGAGGCACTGAAGCTTTCTTT
TRBD2 | TRBJ2-2 | . | TRBV6-1 | CASSDSGGNTGELFF | TGTGCCAGCAGTGACAGCGGGGGGAACACCGGGGAGCTGTTTTTT